The 8 T cell receptor beta chains below were found in one sample sequenced in a study of T-cell memory formation after mild COVID-19. One entry per CDR3 protein results from TCRdb running MiXCR on the 5' RACE reads. The sample shows 250,000 to 350,000 distinct CDR3 sequences, 15% to 20% of them seen only once. What was sequenced was PBMCs or a T cell subset sorted from them (not recorded which). The receptors shown here come from a man aged 18-30 years who had mild COVID-19 (a few samples of this study predate the infection). Cell type and time point are not known.

In this sample, this clonotype turned up a few times. The J gene is TRBJ2-1, the V gene TRBV4-1; 11 nucleotides line up with TRBD2. The junction had 6 bases not matched to a gene; V was cut back by 6 bases and J by 2 bases. This CDR3 has 16 amino acids. Germline lookup yields CDR1 MGHRA and CDR2 YSYEKL. Written as DNA, the CDR3 is TGCGCCAGCAGTCTCCGACTAGCGGGGACCTACAATGAGCAGTTCTTC. As protein: CASSLRLAGTYNEQFF.

The CDR3 bases are TGCGCCAGCAGCCAAGAGGCAGCGGGGCCCCATGGTGAGCAGTTCTTC. Translation gives CASSQEAAGPHGEQFF. The chain couples TRBV4-3 to TRBJ2-1; TRBD2 agrees at 7 bases. J was trimmed by 9 bases and V by 0 bases; bases with no gene match: 11. Per the germline V gene, CDR1 is LGHNA and CDR2 is YSLEER. The CDR3 has 16 residues.

This clonotype was observed a few times. The V gene is TRBV15, the J gene TRBJ1-5; TRBD1 is a possible D gene (5 bases). This CDR3 is 14 amino acids long. Trimming left V 9 bases short and J 2 bases short, with 14 bases between. Germline V gene lookup returns CDR1 LNHNV and CDR2 YYDKDF (reference sequence). CDR3 sequence: CATGGGLGNQPQHF. The CDR3 DNA sequence: TGTGCCACTGGCGGGGGATTGGGCAATCAGCCCCAGCATTTT.

This sequence joins TRBV25-1 and TRBJ1-4; D ambiguous. Trimming stripped 1 base from V and 12 bases from J, with 21 bases between. CDR3 length: 16 residues. Germline V lookup: CDR1 MGHDK, CDR2 SYGVNS. The CDR3 DNA is TGTGCCAGCAGTGAATTAGTGGCCACGGCACCCCGGGAACTGTTTTTT. It is translated as CASSELVATAPRELFF.

The chain carries TRBV10-3 and TRBJ2-5, with 14 bases matching TRBD2. Germline V gene data show CDR1 as ENHRY and CDR2 as SYGVKD. The ends lost 6 bases at V and 5 bases at J; junction bases unmatched: 5. There are 15 residues in the CDR3. CDR3 sequence: CAIRAGLAGEETQYF. In DNA form, the CDR3 reads TGTGCCATCAGGGCGGGACTAGCGGGGGAGGAGACCCAGTACTTC.

CDR3 region: CSARDRSSGNTIYF. CDR3 DNA: TGCAGTGCTAGAGATCGGAGCTCTGGAAACACCATATATTTT. The gene calls are TRBV20-1 and TRBJ1-3; D unclear. The CDR3 runs 14 residues. Germline V CDR1 and CDR2: DFQATT, SNEGSKA (reference sequence). The ends were cut back, 0 bases at V and 0 bases at J, with 6 bases in the middle.

This clonotype has just a few counts. This chain links TRBV28 with TRBJ1-1; unclear D gene. V gave up 3 bases and J gave up 6 bases, with 11 bases separating them. CDR1 is MDHEN, CDR2 SYDVKM, per germline. This CDR3 is 13 amino acids long. CDR3 bases: TGTGCCAGCAGTTTTTCCGTTAAAGCTGAAGCTTTCTTT. As protein: CASSFSVKAEAFF. Combining the CDR3 with reference TRBV28 and TRBJ1-1 gives the whole variable domain DVKVTQSSRYLVKRTGEKVFLECVQDMDHENMFWYRQDPGLGLRLIYFSYDVKMKEKGDIPEGYSVSREKKERFSLILESASTNQTSMYLCASSFSVKAEAFFGQGTRLTVV.

This clonotype has just a few counts. This chain uses TRBV2 with TRBJ2-7; D uncertain. Per the germline V gene, CDR1 is SNHLY and CDR2 is FYNNEI. Trimming removed 7 bases at V and 2 bases at J, with 18 bases between. The CDR3 runs to 15 residues. The CDR3 DNA sequence: TGTGCCAGCACTCCTTTGCGTGGGGATACCTACGAGCAGTACTTC. The encoded protein is CASTPLRGDTYEQYF.